This TCR beta chain was captured in a study of blood T cell repertoires in COVID-19. Study-level information: Italy, Spain and the United States were the sources of the convalescent and acute COVID-19 samples. PBMCs, B-cell-depleted T cells, or T cells provided the cDNA or gDNA that made up the material.

In the study's own analysis: Nucleated cell number was recorded as an estimate derived from reference gene primer amplification. Here immunoSEQ multiplex PCR was the method, and the copy in TCRdb shows in-frame clones only, minus some. Clone size and V and J calls were adopted from that table, with D and trimming inferred from the DNA. Seen here are about 190,000 clones, around 80% observed once, and the top ten hold 2.5% to 3%. CDR3 length equals 18 residues. The V end lost 1 base, the J end lost 1 base, and 14 bases lay between the germline ends. Germline loops: CDR1 KGHSH, CDR2 LQKENI. J is TRBJ1-6 and V is TRBV18; possible D gene TRBD1, 6 bases. Sequencing input: peripheral blood. This receptor was taken from a woman older than 75 with active or convalescent COVID-19. The DNA of the CDR3 is TGTGCCAGCTCACCACGGCAGGGGAGTATTTCCTATAATTCACCCCTCCACTTT. It specifies CASSPRQGSISYNSPLHF.